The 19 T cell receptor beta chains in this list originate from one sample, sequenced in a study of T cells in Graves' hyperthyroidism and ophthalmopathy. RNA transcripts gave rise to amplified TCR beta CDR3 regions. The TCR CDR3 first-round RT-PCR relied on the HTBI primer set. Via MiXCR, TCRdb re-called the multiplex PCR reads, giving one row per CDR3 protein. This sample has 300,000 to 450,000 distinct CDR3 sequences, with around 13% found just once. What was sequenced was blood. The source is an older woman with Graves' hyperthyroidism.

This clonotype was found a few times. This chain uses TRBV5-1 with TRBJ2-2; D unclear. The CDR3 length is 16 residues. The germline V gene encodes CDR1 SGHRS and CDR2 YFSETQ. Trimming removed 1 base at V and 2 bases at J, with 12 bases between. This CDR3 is CASSLLASLNTGELFF. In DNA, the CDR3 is TGCGCCAGCAGCTTGCTGGCCAGTTTAAACACCGGGGAGCTGTTTTTT. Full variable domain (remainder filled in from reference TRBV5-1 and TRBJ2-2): KAGVTQTPRYLIKTRGQQVTLSCSPISGHRSVSWYQQTPGQGLQFLFEYFSETQRNKGNFPGRFSGRQFSNSRSEMNVSTLELGDSALYLCASSLLASLNTGELFFGEGSRLTVL.

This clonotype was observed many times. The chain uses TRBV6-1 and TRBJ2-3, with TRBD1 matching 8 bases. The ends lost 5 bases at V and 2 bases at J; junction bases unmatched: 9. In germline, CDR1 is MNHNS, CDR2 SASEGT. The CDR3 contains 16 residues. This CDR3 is CASSPGQGPLTDTQYF. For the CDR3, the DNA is TGTGCCAGCAGTCCCGGACAGGGCCCCCTCACAGATACGCAGTATTTT.

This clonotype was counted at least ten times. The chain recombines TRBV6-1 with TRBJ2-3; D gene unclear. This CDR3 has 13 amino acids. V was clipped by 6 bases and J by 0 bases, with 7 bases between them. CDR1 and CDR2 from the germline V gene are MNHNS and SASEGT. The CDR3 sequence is CASRIGSTDTQYF. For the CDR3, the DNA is TGTGCCAGCAGAATCGGGAGCACAGATACGCAGTATTTT.

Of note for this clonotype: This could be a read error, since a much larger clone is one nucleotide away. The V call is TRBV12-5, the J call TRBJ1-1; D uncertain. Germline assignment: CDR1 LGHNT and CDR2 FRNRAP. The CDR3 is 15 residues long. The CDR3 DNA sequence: TGTGCTAGTGGTTTGACTGGTAACATGAACGCTGAAGCTTTCTTT. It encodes CASGLTGNMNAEAFF. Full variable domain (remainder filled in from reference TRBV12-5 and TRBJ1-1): DARVTQTPRHKVTEMGQEVTMRCQPILGHNTVFWYRQTMMQGLELLAYFRNRAPLDDSGMPKDRFSAEMPDATLATLKIQPSEPRDSAVYFCASGLTGNMNAEAFFGQGTRLTVV.

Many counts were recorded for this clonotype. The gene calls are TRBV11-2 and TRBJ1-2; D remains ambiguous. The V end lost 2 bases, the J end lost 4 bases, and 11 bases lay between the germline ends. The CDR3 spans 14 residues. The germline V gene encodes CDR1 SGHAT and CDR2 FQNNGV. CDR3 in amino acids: CASSLSRDGYGYTF. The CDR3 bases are TGTGCCAGCAGCTTATCGAGGGATGGCTATGGCTACACCTTC.

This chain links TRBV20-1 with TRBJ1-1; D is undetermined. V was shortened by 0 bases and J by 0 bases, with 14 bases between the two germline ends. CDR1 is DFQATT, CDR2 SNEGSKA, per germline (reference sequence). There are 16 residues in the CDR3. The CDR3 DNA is TGCAGTGCTAGAGATCCTGCGAGTCTAATGAACACTGAAGCTTTCTTT. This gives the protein CSARDPASLMNTEAFF.

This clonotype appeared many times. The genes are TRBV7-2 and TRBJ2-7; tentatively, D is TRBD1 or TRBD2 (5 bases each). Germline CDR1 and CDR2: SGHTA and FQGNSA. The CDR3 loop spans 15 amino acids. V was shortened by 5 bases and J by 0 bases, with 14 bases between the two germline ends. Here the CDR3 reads CASSPRDPFSYEQYF. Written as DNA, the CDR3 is TGTGCCAGCAGCCCGAGGGACCCCTTCTCCTACGAGCAGTACTTC.

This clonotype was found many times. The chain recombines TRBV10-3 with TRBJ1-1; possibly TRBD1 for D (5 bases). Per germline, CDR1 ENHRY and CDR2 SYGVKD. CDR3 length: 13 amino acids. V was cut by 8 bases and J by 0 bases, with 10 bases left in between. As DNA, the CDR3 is TGTGCCATCGGGGACCGATTGAACACTGAAGCTTTCTTT. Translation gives CAIGDRLNTEAFF.

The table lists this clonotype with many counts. The CDR3 region is CASPDRERCYEQYF. The CDR3 DNA sequence: TGTGCCAGTCCCGACAGGGAAAGGTGCTACGAGCAGTACTTC. V and J are TRBV28 and TRBJ2-7; 7 nucleotides agree with TRBD1. CDR1 and CDR2 from the germline V gene are MDHEN and SYDVKM. V lost 9 bases to trimming and J lost 3 bases; unmatched junction nucleotides: 11. This CDR3 has 14 residues.

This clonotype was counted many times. This CDR3 is CASSTSGSAYNEQFF. The CDR3 nucleotides read TGTGCCAGCAGCACTAGCGGGAGTGCCTACAATGAGCAGTTCTTC. The chain links TRBV3-1 to TRBJ2-1; 11 positions agree with TRBD2. The trim removed 5 bases at V and 2 bases at J, leaving 2 bases unmatched. The CDR3 spans 15 residues. Germline CDR1 reads LGHDT; CDR2 reads YNNKEL (reference sequence).

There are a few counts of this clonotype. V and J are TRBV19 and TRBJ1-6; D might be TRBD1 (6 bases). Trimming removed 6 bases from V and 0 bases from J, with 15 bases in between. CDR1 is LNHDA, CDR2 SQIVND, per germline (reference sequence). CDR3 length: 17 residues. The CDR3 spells CASRGTTKSSYNSPLHF. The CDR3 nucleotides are TGTGCCAGTAGGGGGACAACTAAAAGCTCCTATAATTCACCCCTCCACTTT.

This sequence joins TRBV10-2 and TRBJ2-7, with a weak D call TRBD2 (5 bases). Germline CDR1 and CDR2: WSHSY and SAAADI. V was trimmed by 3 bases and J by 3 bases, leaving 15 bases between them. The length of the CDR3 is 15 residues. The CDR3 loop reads CASSDSGRPFYEQYF. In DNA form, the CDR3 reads TGCGCCAGCAGTGACAGCGGTAGACCCTTCTACGAGCAGTACTTC.

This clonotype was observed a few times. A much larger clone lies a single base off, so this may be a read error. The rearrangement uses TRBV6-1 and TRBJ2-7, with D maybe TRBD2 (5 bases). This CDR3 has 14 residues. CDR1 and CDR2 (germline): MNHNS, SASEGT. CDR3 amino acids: CAGSDRTGTGEQYF. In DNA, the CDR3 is TGTGCCGGCAGTGACCGGACTGGAACGGGGGAGCAGTACTTC.

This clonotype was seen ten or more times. In DNA form, the CDR3 reads TGTGCCAGCAGTGAAACAATCGGCTACACCTTC. It yields the protein CASSETIGYTF. V and J are TRBV6-1 and TRBJ1-2; D ambiguous. The CDR3 totals 11 residues. Germline loops: CDR1 MNHNS, CDR2 SASEGT. Trimming left V 2 bases short and J 8 bases short, with 6 bases between.

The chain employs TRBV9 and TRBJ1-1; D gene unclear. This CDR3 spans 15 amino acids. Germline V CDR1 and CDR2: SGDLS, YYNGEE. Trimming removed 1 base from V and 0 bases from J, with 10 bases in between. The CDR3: CASSVTAAMNTEAFF. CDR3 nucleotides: TGTGCCAGCAGCGTAACGGCAGCAATGAACACTGAAGCTTTCTTT.

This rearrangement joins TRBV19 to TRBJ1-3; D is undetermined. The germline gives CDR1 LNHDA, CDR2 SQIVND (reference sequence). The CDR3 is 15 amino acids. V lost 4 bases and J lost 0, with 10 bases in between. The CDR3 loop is CASSTRRFSGNTIYF. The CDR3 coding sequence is TGTGCCAGTAGTACACGACGGTTCTCTGGAAACACCATATATTTT.

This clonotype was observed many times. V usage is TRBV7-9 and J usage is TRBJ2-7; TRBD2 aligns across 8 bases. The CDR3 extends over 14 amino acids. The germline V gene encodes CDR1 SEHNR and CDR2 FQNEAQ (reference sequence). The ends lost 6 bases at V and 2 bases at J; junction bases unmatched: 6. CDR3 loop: CASSPGLATYEQYF. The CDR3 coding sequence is TGTGCCAGCAGTCCCGGACTAGCCACCTACGAGCAGTACTTC. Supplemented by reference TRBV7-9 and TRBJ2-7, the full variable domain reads DTGVSQNPRHKITKRGQNVTFRCDPISEHNRLYWYRQTLGQGPEFLTYFQNEAQLEKSRLLSDRFSAERPKGSFSTLEIQRTEQGDSAMYLCASSPGLATYEQYFGPGTRLTVT.

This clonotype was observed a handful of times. CDR3 residues: CSVGLGSNYGYTF. The CDR3 bases are TGCAGCGTTGGGCTGGGTAGTAACTATGGCTACACCTTC. The gene calls are TRBV29-1 and TRBJ1-2, with D unclear. Per the germline V gene, CDR1 is SQVTM and CDR2 is ANQGSEA. This CDR3 comprises 13 residues. Trimming pared 4 bases from V and 1 base from J, leaving 10 bases between.

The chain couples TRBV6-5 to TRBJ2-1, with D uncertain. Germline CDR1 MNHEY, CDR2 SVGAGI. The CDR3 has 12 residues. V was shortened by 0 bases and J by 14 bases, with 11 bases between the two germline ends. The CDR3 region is CASSYSPSTKFF. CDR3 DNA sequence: TGTGCCAGCAGTTACTCGCCTAGTACGAAGTTCTTC.